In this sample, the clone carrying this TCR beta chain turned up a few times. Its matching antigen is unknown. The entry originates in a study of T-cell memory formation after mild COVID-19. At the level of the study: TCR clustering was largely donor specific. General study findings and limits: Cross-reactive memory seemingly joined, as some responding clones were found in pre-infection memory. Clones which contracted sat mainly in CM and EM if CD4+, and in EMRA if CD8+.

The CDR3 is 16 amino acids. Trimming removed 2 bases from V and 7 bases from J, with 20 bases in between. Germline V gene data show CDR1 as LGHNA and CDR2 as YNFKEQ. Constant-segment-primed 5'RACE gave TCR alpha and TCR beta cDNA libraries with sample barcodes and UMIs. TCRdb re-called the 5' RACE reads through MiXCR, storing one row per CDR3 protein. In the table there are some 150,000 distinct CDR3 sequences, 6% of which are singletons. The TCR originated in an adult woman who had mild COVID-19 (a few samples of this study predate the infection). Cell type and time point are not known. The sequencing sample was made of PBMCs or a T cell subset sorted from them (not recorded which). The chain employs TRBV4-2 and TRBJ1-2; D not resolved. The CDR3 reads CASSQSRLMRVGGYTF. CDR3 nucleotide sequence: TGTGCCAGCAGCCAATCTAGGTTGATGAGGGTGGGTGGCTACACCTTC.